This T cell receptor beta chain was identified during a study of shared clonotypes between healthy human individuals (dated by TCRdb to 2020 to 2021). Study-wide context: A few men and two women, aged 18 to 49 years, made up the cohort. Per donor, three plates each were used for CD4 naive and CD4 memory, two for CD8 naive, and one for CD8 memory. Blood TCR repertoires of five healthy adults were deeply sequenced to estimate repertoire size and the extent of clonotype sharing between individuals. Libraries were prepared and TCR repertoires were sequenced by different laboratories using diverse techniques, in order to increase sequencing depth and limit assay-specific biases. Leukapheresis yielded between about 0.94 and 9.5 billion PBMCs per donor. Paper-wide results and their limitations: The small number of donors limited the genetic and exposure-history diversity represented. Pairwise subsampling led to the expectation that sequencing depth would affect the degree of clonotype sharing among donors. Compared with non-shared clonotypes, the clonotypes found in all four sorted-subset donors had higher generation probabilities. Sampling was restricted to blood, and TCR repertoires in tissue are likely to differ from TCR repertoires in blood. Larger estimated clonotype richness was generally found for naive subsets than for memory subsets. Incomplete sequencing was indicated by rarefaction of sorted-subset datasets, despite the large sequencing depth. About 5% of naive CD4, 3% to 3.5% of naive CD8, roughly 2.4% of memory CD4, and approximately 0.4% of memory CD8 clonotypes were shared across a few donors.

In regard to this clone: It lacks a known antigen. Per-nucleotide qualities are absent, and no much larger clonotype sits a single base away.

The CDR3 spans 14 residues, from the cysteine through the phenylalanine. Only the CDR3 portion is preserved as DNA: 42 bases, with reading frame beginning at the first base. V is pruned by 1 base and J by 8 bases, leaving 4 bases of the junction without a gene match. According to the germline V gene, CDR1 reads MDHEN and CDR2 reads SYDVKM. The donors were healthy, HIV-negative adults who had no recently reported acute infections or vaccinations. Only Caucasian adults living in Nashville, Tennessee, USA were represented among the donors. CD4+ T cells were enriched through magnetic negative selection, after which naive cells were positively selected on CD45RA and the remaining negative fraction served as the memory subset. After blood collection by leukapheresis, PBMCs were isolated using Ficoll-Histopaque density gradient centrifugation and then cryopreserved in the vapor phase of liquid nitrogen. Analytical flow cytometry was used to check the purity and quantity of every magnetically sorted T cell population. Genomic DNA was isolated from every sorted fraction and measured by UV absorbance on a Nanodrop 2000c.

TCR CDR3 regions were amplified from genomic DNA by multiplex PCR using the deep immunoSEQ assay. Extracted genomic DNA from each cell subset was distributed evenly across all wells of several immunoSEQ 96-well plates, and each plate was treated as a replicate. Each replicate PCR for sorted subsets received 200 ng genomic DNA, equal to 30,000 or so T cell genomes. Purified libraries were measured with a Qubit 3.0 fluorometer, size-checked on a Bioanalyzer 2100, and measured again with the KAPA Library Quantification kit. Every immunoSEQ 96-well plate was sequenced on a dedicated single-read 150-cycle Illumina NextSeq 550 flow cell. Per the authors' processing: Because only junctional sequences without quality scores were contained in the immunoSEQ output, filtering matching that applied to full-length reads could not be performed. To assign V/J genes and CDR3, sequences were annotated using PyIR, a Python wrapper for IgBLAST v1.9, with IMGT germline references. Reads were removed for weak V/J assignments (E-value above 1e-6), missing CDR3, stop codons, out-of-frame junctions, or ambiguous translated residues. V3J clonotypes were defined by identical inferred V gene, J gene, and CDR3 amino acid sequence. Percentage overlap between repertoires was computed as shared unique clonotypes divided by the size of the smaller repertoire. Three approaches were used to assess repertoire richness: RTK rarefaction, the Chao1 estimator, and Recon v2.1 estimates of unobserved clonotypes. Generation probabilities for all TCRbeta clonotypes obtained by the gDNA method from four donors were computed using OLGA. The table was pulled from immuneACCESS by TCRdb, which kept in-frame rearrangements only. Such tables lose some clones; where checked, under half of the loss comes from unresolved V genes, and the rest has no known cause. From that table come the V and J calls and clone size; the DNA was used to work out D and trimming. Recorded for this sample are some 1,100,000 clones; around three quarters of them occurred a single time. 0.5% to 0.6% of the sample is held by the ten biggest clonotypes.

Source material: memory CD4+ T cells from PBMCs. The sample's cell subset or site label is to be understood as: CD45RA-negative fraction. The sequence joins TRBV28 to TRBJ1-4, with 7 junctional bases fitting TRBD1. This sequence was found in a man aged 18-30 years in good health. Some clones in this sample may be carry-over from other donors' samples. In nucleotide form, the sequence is TGTGCCAGCAGTTTATCGGCAGGGGGGGAAAAACTGTTTTTT. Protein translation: CASSLSAGGEKLFF. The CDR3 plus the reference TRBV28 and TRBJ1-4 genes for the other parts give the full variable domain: DVKVTQSSRYLVKRTGEKVFLECVQDMDHENMFWYRQDPGLGLRLIYFSYDVKMKEKGDIPEGYSVSREKKERFSLILESASTNQTSMYLCASSLSAGGEKLFFGSGTQLSVL.